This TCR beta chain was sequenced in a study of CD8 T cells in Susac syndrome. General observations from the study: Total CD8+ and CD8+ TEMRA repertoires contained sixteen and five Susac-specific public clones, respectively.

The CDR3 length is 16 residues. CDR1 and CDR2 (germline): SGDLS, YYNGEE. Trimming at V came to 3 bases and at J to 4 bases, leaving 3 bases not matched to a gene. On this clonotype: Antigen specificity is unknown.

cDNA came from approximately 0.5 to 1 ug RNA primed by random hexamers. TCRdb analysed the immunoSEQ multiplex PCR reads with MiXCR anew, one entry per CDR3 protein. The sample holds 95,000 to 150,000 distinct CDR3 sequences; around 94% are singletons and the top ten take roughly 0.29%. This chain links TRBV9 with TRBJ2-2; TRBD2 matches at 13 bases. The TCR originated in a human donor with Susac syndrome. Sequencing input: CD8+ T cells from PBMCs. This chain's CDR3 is CASSALAGGITGELFF. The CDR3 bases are TGTGCCAGCAGCGCACTAGCGGGGGGGATCACCGGGGAGCTGTTTTTT.